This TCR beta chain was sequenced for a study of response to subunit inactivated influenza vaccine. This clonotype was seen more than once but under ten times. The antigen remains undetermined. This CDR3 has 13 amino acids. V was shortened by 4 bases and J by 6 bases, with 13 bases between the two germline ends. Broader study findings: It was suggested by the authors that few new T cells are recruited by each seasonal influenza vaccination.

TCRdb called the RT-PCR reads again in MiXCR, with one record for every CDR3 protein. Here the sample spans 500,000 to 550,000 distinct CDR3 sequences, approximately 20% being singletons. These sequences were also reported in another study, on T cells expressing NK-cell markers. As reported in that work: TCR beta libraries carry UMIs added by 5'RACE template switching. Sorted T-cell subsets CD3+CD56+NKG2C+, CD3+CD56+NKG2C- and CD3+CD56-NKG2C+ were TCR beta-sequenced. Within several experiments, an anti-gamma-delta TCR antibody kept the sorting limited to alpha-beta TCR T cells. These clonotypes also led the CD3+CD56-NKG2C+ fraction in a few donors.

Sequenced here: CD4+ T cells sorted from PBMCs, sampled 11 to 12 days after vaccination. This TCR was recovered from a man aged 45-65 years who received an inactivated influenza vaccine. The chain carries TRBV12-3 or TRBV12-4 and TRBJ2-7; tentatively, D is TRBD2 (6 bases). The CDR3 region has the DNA TGTGCCAGCAGTTGGGGACTTATGAGCGAGCAGTACTTC. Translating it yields CASSWGLMSEQYF.